A selection of T cell receptor beta chains follows, all from one sample in a study of control samples from healthy donors and cancer patients. Generated by immunoSEQ multiplex PCR, the TCRdb table keeps only in-frame clones and is missing some. The repertoire holds about 120,000 clones, with around 89% as singletons. The sequencing input was blood. The origin of the receptors is a woman between 65 and 79 years old in good health. CDR3s include the opening cysteine and the closing phenylalanine or tryptophan. A D gene is named only where the DNA matches it firmly. Clone size is not always given. Where it is, it says once, few, many or a class for expanded clones.

D: -; V: TRBV6-5; size: -; J: TRBJ1-4; DNA: TGTGCCAGCGGAAGCGCCTCAACTAATGAAAAACTGTTTTTT; CDR3: CASGSASTNEKLFF
D: -; V: TRBV2; size: -; J: TRBJ2-6; DNA: TGTGCCAGCAGCCAAAACTCTGGGGCCAACGTCCTGACTTTC; CDR3: CASSQNSGANVLTF
D: TRBD1; V: TRBV7-2; size: -; J: TRBJ1-2; DNA: TGTGCCAGCAGCATGGCCGGGACAGGCGTTGCTGGCTACACCTTC; CDR3: CASSMAGTGVAGYTF
D: TRBD2; V: TRBV6-2/TRBV6-3; size: -; J: TRBJ2-7; DNA: TGTGCCAGCAGTTTCGGGGGGAACTCCTACGAGCAGTACTTC; CDR3: CASSFGGNSYEQYF
D: TRBD1; V: TRBV14; size: -; J: TRBJ2-2; DNA: TGTGCCAGCAGCCAAGACTGGACAGGGAACACCGGGGAGCTGTTTTTT; CDR3: CASSQDWTGNTGELFF
D: TRBD2; V: TRBV2; size: -; J: TRBJ2-2; DNA: TGTGCCAGCAGCTATACTAGCGGGGGGAACACCGGGGAGCTGTTTTTT; CDR3: CASSYTSGGNTGELFF
D: -; V: TRBV4-1; size: -; J: TRBJ1-3; DNA: TGCGCCAGCAGCCAAGACGGGGGACTCTCTGGAAACACCATATATTTT; CDR3: CASSQDGGLSGNTIYF
D: TRBD2; V: TRBV5-4; size: -; J: TRBJ2-7; DNA: TGTGCCAGCAGCCAAAGCGGGGGGGGAGTCTACGAGCAGTACTTC; CDR3: CASSQSGGGVYEQYF
D: -; V: TRBV19; size: -; J: TRBJ1-5; DNA: TGTGCCAGTAAAGGGGTGGAGGGTGGCCCGATCTATAGCAATCAGCCCCAGCATTTT; CDR3: CASKGVEGGPIYSNQPQHF
D: -; V: TRBV9; size: -; J: TRBJ1-1; DNA: TGTGCCAGCACTCTGAATGACATGAACACTGAAGCTTTCTTT; CDR3: CASTLNDMNTEAFF
D: -; V: TRBV19; size: -; J: TRBJ1-5; DNA: TGTGCCAGTAGAAGGCTGACTAGCAATCAGCCCCAGCATTTT; CDR3: CASRRLTSNQPQHF
D: TRBD1; V: TRBV12-5; size: -; J: TRBJ2-1; DNA: TGTGCTAGTGGTTTGACGGACAGGGGGGTTTTACATGAGCAGTTCTTC; CDR3: CASGLTDRGVLHEQFF
D: -; V: TRBV5-4; size: -; J: TRBJ2-1; DNA: TGTGCCAGCAGCTTGATGGGGACTGACAATGAGCAGTTCTTC; CDR3: CASSLMGTDNEQFF
D: -; V: TRBV4-1; size: -; J: TRBJ1-1; DNA: TGCGCCAGCAGCCCCCTGGCGGGAACTGAAGCTTTCTTT; CDR3: CASSPLAGTEAFF
D: -; V: TRBV11-2; size: once; J: TRBJ2-2; DNA: TGTGCCAGCAGCTTAGGGCTAGCGCCCGGGGAGCTGTTTTTT; CDR3: CASSLGLAPGELFF
D: -; V: TRBV6-5; size: -; J: TRBJ2-3; DNA: TGTGCCAGCAGGCGGGCAAGCACAGATACGCAGTATTTT; CDR3: CASRRASTDTQYF
D: -; V: TRBV9; size: once; J: TRBJ2-7; DNA: TGTGCCAGCAGTAGGACCGGGCCCCCGGGCGAGCAGTACTTC; CDR3: CASSRTGPPGEQYF
D: TRBD2; V: TRBV9; size: once; J: TRBJ2-1; DNA: TGTGCCAGCAGCGTAACTAGCGGGACGAACAATGAGCAGTTCTTC; CDR3: CASSVTSGTNNEQFF
D: -; V: TRBV18; size: -; J: TRBJ1-6; DNA: TGTGCCAGCTCACCACAGGGTAGACTTAATTCACCCCTCCACTTT; CDR3: CASSPQGRLNSPLHF
D: -; V: TRBV27; size: -; J: TRBJ1-2; DNA: TGTGCCAGCGGCGGGACCCCTAACGGCTACACCTTC; CDR3: CASGGTPNGYTF
D: -; V: TRBV9; size: -; J: TRBJ1-6; DNA: TGTGCCAGCAGCGTAAGTGGACATAGGGATTCACCCCTCCACTTT; CDR3: CASSVSGHRDSPLHF
D: -; V: TRBV7-9; size: -; J: TRBJ2-2; DNA: TGTGCCAGCAGAGATGGGGACACCGGGGAGCTGTTTTTT; CDR3: CASRDGDTGELFF
D: -; V: TRBV2; size: -; J: TRBJ2-7; DNA: TGTGCCAGCAGTCTCGACAGAGTCTCCTACGAGCAGTACTTC; CDR3: CASSLDRVSYEQYF
D: -; V: TRBV4-3; size: -; J: TRBJ2-1; DNA: TGCGCCAGCAGCCAAGAGGGGTGGAATGAGCAGTTCTTC; CDR3: CASSQEGWNEQFF
D: TRBD1; V: TRBV7-7; size: -; J: TRBJ1-2; DNA: TGTGCCAGCAGCTTAGTGCAGGGGGGCTATGGCTACACCTTC; CDR3: CASSLVQGGYGYTF
D: -; V: TRBV19; size: -; J: TRBJ1-2; DNA: TGTGCCAGTAGTATCGGGGCAGAATACTATGGCTACACCTTC; CDR3: CASSIGAEYYGYTF
D: TRBD1; V: TRBV5-1; size: -; J: TRBJ1-2; DNA: TGCGCCAGCAGCCGACTGACCGGGACAGAAAACTATGGCTACACCTTC; CDR3: CASSRLTGTENYGYTF
D: -; V: TRBV10-3; size: -; J: TRBJ1-5; DNA: TGTGCCATCAGCCGGGATCCCAATCAGCCCCAGCATTTT; CDR3: CAISRDPNQPQHF
D: -; V: TRBV15; size: many; J: TRBJ1-1; DNA: TGTGCCACCAGCAGAGCTGCGGGTTCGGTCACTGAAGCTTTCTTT; CDR3: CATSRAAGSVTEAFF